This T cell receptor (beta chain) was identified in a study of blood T cells in healthy people across ages. Findings and caveats of the study: There was a strong correlation between TCR beta diversity and naive T cell percentage. The fall in TCR beta diversity per million T cells was roughly linear with age.

Sample-barcoded 5' priming and a J-beta primer mix drove a second PCR of 7 to 11 cycles. Each cDNA molecule, via a template-switch adaptor with 12 random nucleotides, was tagged. TCRdb redid the calling of the 5' RACE reads with MiXCR, one entry per CDR3 protein. The table includes 1.5 million or so distinct CDR3 sequences, roughly 40% detected once. Remarks on this clonotype: What it binds is unknown.

This TCR was sampled from a woman under 30 in good health. The sample comprised blood.

The CDR3 spells CSVEEDRGPSYEQYF. CDR3 nucleotide sequence: TGCAGCGTTGAAGAGGACAGGGGCCCTTCCTACGAGCAGTACTTC. V gene TRBV29-1 combines with J gene TRBJ2-7; 9 nucleotides align to TRBD1. This CDR3 is built from 15 residues. CDR1 and CDR2 from the germline V gene are SQVTM and ANQGSEA. The ends lost 0 bases at V and 1 base at J; junction bases unmatched: 4.